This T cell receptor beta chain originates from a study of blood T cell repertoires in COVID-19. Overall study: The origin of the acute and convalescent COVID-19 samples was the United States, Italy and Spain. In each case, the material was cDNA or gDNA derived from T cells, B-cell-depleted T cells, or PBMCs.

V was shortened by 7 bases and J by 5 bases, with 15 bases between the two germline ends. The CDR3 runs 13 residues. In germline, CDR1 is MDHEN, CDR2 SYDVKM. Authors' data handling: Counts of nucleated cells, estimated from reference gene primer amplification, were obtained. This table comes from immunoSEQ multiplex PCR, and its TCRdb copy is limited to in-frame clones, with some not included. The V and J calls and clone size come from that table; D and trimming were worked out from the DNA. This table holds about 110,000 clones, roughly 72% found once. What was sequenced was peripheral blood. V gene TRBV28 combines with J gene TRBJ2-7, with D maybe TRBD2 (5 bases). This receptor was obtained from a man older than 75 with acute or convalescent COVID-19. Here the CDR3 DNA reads TGTGCCAGCACCCCAGAGGGTCAGAACGAGCAGTACTTC. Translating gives CASTPEGQNEQYF.